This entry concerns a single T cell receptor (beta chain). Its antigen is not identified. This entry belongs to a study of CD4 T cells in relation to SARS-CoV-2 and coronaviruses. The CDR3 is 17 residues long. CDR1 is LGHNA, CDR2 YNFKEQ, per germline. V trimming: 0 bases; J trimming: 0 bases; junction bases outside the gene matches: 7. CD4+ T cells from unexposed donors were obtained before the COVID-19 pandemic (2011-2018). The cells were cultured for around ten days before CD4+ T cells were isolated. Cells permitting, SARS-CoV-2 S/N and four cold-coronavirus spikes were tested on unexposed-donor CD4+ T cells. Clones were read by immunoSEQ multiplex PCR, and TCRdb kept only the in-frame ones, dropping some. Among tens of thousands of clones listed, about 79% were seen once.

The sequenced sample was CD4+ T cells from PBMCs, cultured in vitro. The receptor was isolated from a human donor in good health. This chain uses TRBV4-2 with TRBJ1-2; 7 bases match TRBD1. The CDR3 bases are TGTGCCAGCAGCCAAGATAAGGCGGGACAGACTAACTATGGCTACACCTTC. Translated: CASSQDKAGQTNYGYTF.